This T cell receptor beta chain comes out of a study of cytomegalovirus exposure and HLA in healthy donors. Whole-study context: Earlier work reported approximately 110 million unique TCR beta sequences from about 179 million T cells.

Primers for the PCR totalled 60 Vbeta and 13 Jbeta. TCRdb keeps only in-frame clones here, not all; method: immunoSEQ multiplex PCR. The table records around 97,000 clones, more than 75% of them present only once. Germline V lookup: CDR1 ENHRY, CDR2 SYGVKD. Trimming cost V 6 bases and J 1 base, with 7 bases left between them. The length of the CDR3 is 13 residues. The chain couples TRBV10-3 to TRBJ1-5, with D perhaps TRBD1 (6 bases). Material: PBMCs. This clonotype was sampled from a woman aged 18 to 35 in good health and CMV-seropositive. The DNA of the CDR3 is TGTGCCATCAGGGACAGAAGCAATCAGCCCCAGCATTTT. Amino acid sequence: CAIRDRSNQPQHF.